The 7 T cell receptor beta chains below all came from one sample that was sequenced in a study of T cells in Graves' hyperthyroidism and ophthalmopathy. The CDR3 regions of TCR beta were amplified from RNA transcripts. The HTBI set primed first-round TCR CDR3 RT-PCR. TCRdb processed the multiplex PCR reads anew with MiXCR; each CDR3 protein has one entry. The table shows 460,000 or so distinct CDR3 sequences, with around 14% occurring only once. The source material was blood. The source of these receptors is a woman in her late teens or twenties with Graves' hyperthyroidism.

This clonotype has ten or more counts. This rearrangement joins TRBV11-3 to TRBJ2-5, with D maybe TRBD2 (6 bases). Germline V gives CDR1 SGHNT, CDR2 YENEEA. The CDR3 has 15 residues. The V end was cut by 1 base, the J end by 2 bases, with 11 bases between. The CDR3 sequence: CASSLAGTAQETQYF. CDR3 nucleotide sequence: TGTGCCAGCAGCTTAGCCGGGACTGCACAAGAGACCCAGTACTTC.

This clonotype was seen only a few times. The rearrangement links TRBV15 to TRBJ2-7, with a tentative D call TRBD2 (7 bases). Per germline, CDR1 LNHNV and CDR2 YYDKDF (reference sequence). The CDR3 covers 15 residues. The V end was cut by 3 bases, the J end by 3 bases, with 15 bases between. The CDR3 region is CATSRGGADFYEQYV. The CDR3 DNA follows: TGTGCCACCAGCAGGGGGGGGGCCGACTTCTACGAGCAGTACGTC.

This clonotype showed up many times. The genes are TRBV12-3 or TRBV12-4 and TRBJ2-7; D is possibly TRBD1 (5 bases). The CDR3 runs 13 residues. V lost 5 bases and J 6 bases, leaving 14 bases between the germline ends. CDR3 sequence (DNA): TGTGCCAGCAGTATGAGAAGGGGCAGCGAGCAGTACTTC. Protein: CASSMRRGSEQYF.

The chain uses TRBV29-1 and TRBJ1-3; D not resolved. CDR3 length equals 12 residues. V dropped 4 bases and J dropped 1 base, with 5 bases sitting between them. Germline V gives CDR1 SQVTM, CDR2 ANQGSEA. The CDR3 spells CSVVSSGNTIYF. CDR3 bases: TGCAGCGTTGTATCATCTGGAAACACCATATATTTT.

At least ten counts were recorded for this clonotype. The chain couples TRBV7-3 to TRBJ2-7; D possibly corresponds to TRBD2 (6 bases). Between the trimmed V and J ends, which lost 1 base and 5 bases, there was a span of 12 bases. Looked up from germline, CDR1 is SGHTA and CDR2 is FQGTGA. The CDR3 has 14 residues. The CDR3 DNA reads as TGTGCCAGCAGCTTAATTGGGGGGTTCGACGAGCAGTACTTC. This sequence encodes CASSLIGGFDEQYF.

This clonotype was counted ten times or more. The chain carries TRBV7-3 and TRBJ2-3, with 11 bases aligning to TRBD2. CDR1 SGHTA and CDR2 FQGTGA come from the germline V gene. The V and J ends lost 4 bases and 1 base, in that order; junction bases with no gene match: 7. This CDR3 is 17 amino acids long. CDR3 protein: CASSSRTSGSGTDTQYF. The CDR3 DNA is TGTGCCAGCAGCTCTCGGACTAGCGGGTCGGGCACAGATACGCAGTATTTT.

This clonotype was detected only a few times. This chain links TRBV10-3 with TRBJ1-2; D is uncertain. The CDR3 totals 13 residues. CDR1 ENHRY and CDR2 SYGVKD come from the germline V gene. V was trimmed by 9 bases and J by 2 bases, leaving 13 bases between them. In nucleotides, the CDR3 is TGTGCCATAAACCGTGGCAGCAACTATGGCTACACCTTC. Its translation is CAINRGSNYGYTF.